This TCR beta chain was obtained from a study of cytomegalovirus exposure and HLA in healthy donors. Study-wide context: Early on, a data release was issued that held 85 million to 95 million unique TCRs from HLA-typed donors.

Sampled while nominally healthy, donors likely had unrecorded immune exposures. General observations from the study: Associated with cytomegalovirus, according to the listing, were around 160 TCR beta chains. Looking again later, the authors saw that most CMV-associated TCR beta chains seemed HLA-restricted.

A word on this clone: The antigen remains unidentified.

PCR was performed using 60 Vbeta and 13 Jbeta primers. The assay was immunoSEQ multiplex PCR, and TCRdb's table has in-frame clones only and misses some. The sample shows around 140,000 clones, 70% to 80% of them seen only once. This CDR3 is 15 amino acids long. Germline V gives CDR1 MNHEY, CDR2 SVGAGI. The sequenced material came from PBMCs. The chain is built from TRBV6-5 and TRBJ2-5, with 7 nucleotides matching TRBD2. The closer fit of TRBJ2-7 to the DNA end suggests the J call may be wrong. The sequence was collected from a female donor in good health and CMV-seropositive. The CDR3 spells CASSSSAGDSYEQYF. The CDR3 DNA reads TGTGCCAGCAGTTCCTCGGCGGGAGACTCCTACGAGCAGTACTTC.